The rows below give T cell receptor beta chains drawn from one sample of a study of beta chain features in type 1 diabetes. Sequencing used immunoSEQ multiplex PCR; TCRdb keeps in-frame clones, though not all of them. The sample has hundreds of thousands of clones, roughly 8.8% seen once; the top ten hold roughly 1%. Input material: central memory CD4+ T cells from blood. The receptors were sampled from a man under 40 with type 1 diabetes. Both conserved end residues are trimmed from each CDR3. Each record gives: J gene, V gene, CDR3 protein.

J: TRBJ2-5
V: TRBV5-1
CDR3: ASSLGVRTTQETQY

J: TRBJ2-3
V: TRBV2
CDR3: ASSISTDTQY

J: TRBJ2-5
V: TRBV7-9
CDR3: ASSFALLDQETQY

J: TRBJ2-5
V: TRBV10-3
CDR3: ASSLGTGGGQETQY

J: TRBJ2-7
V: TRBV14
CDR3: ASSHKTPEQY

J: TRBJ2-5
V: TRBV6-6
CDR3: ASSQVMVGETQY

J: TRBJ2-7
V: TRBV7-2
CDR3: ASSFLAGLSYEQY

J: TRBJ1-6
V: TRBV16
CDR3: ASSQTTGGGSPLH

J: TRBJ2-5
V: TRBV7-2
CDR3: ASSFIAGGPFQETQY

J: TRBJ1-2
V: TRBV15
CDR3: ATRPGGQELSYGYT

J: TRBJ2-3
V: TRBV30
CDR3: AWTGEGVYTDTQY

J: TRBJ2-3
V: TRBV7-2
CDR3: ASSADYLSTDTQY

J: TRBJ2-7
V: TRBV11-2
CDR3: ASSSPWNEQY

J: TRBJ2-3
V: TRBV6-1
CDR3: AISEGQAAGGWDTQY

J: TRBJ1-5
V: TRBV11-2
CDR3: ASSPQGSNQPQH

J: TRBJ2-2
V: TRBV2
CDR3: ASSESPSKGELF

J: TRBJ1-2
V: TRBV7-2
CDR3: ASSLTFGYGYT

J: TRBJ2-7
V: TRBV5-1
CDR3: ASSLLGGRGYEQY

J: TRBJ2-3
V: TRBV28
CDR3: ASSMAGGFTDTQY

J: TRBJ1-4
V: TRBV30
CDR3: AWSVEGLEKLF